This T cell receptor (beta chain) was sequenced during a study of T cell repertoires and HLA-DP antigens. Findings of the study overall: Antigen presentation used HeLa cells, with total CD4+ cells responding.

Note on this clone: Its antigen is undetermined.

Profiling relied on immunoSEQ multiplex PCR, and the TCRdb table lists in-frame clones only, not all of them. The sample contains almost 90,000 clones, 86% of which appear only once. This CDR3 is built from 13 residues. V lost 9 bases to trimming and J lost 7 bases, with 16 bases between them. Germline V gene data show CDR1 as SNHLY and CDR2 as FYNNEI. The chain combines TRBV2 with TRBJ2-1, with D tentatively TRBD1 (6 bases). The TCR originated in a man in his fifties or sixties in good health and CMV-seronegative. Source material: CD4+ T cells from PBMCs. CDR3 amino acids: CARAGPRGNEQFF. The CDR3 DNA reads TGTGCCAGAGCCGGCCCGAGGGGGAATGAGCAGTTCTTC.